This T cell receptor beta chain was observed in a study of HIV-infected patients and healthy controls. Antiretroviral therapy had run roughly three months, about 14 weeks, before follow-up blood collection. All unsorted peripheral T cells were captured because whole blood was used without fractionation. Reverse transcription used 450 to 650 ng RNA and constant-region primers for alpha and beta. Each of the alpha and beta chains got its own library through chain-specific third strand synthesis with indices. TCRdb ran MiXCR on the 5' RACE reads and lists one entry per CDR3 protein. The sample has about 6,600 distinct CDR3 sequences, around 8.6% seen once. This clonotype was observed many times. Its target is unknown. Notes on the study in general: Compared with healthy controls, HIV-infected patients showed less CDR3 sharing between individuals.

Trimming removed 3 bases from V and 4 bases from J, with 3 bases in between. CDR3 size: 11 residues. The V gene is TRBV12-3 or TRBV12-4, the J gene TRBJ1-1; D unresolved. The specimen comprised blood, sampled during antiretroviral therapy. This receptor was obtained from an adult with HIV infection. The CDR3 DNA sequence: TGTGCCAGCAGTTTTAGCACTGAAGCTTTCTTT. Protein: CASSFSTEAFF.